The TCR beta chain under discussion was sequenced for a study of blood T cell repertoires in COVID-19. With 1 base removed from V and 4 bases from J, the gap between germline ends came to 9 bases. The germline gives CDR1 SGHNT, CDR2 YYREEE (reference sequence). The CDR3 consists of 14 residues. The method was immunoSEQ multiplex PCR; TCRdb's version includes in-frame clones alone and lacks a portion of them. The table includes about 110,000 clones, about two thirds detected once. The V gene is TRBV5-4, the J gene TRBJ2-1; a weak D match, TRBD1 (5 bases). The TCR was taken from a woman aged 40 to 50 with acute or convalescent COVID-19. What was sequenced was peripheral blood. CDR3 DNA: TGTGCCAGCAGCTTGCAGGGCCTATACAATGAGCAGTTCTTC. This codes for CASSLQGLYNEQFF.